The rows below give T cell receptor beta chains drawn from one sample of a study of patients and donors after allogeneic stem cell transplantation. TCRdb re-called the RT-PCR reads through MiXCR, storing one row per CDR3 protein. The sample contains 190,000 or so distinct CDR3 sequences, 41% of which appear only once. Source material: blood, either unsorted or a sorted T cell fraction (not recorded which). The receptors here all came from a human donor who was either an allogeneic HSCT recipient or a stem cell or donor lymphocyte infusion donor (not recorded which). It is not recorded whose cells these are; they may come from a transplant donor. CDR3s include the opening cysteine and the closing phenylalanine or tryptophan. Fields, in order: clone size, D gene, J gene, V gene, CDR3 protein, CDR3 DNA. The D gene is left open where the match is weak. Some rows have no size entry. The others give once, few or many, or a class for an expanded clone.

size: .; D: TRBD2; J: TRBJ2-2; V: TRBV6-6; CDR3: CASSYAPGLARTGELFF; DNA: TGTGCCAGCAGTTATGCCCCGGGACTAGCGCGCACCGGGGAGCTGTTTTTT
size: few; D: .; J: TRBJ1-2; V: TRBV7-2; CDR3: CASSLSFKGLVYTF; DNA: TGTGCCAGCAGCTTAAGTTTTAAAGGGCTTGTCTACACCTTC
size: .; D: .; J: TRBJ2-7; V: TRBV6-5; CDR3: CASSYAESYEQYF; DNA: TGTGCCAGCAGTTACGCCGAATCCTACGAGCAGTACTTC
size: .; D: .; J: TRBJ1-5; V: TRBV6-2/TRBV6-3; CDR3: CASSYHRVGQPQHF; DNA: TGTGCCAGCAGTTATCACAGGGTGGGTCAGCCCCAGCATTTT
size: .; D: .; J: TRBJ1-4; V: TRBV7-2; CDR3: CASSLLQDEKLFF; DNA: TGTGCCAGCAGCTTACTCCAGGACGAAAAACTGTTTTTT
size: few; D: TRBD1; J: TRBJ1-1; V: TRBV3-1; CDR3: CASSQAQGAAEAFF; DNA: TGTGCCAGCAGCCAAGCCCAGGGGGCCGCTGAAGCTTTCTTT
size: .; D: TRBD2; J: TRBJ2-7; V: TRBV7-9; CDR3: CAPQELADYEQYF; DNA: TGTGCCCCCCAGGAGCTAGCGGACTACGAGCAGTACTTC
size: .; D: TRBD2; J: TRBJ2-3; V: TRBV2; CDR3: CASTPGLAGVDTQYF; DNA: TGTGCCAGCACCCCGGGACTAGCGGGAGTAGATACGCAGTATTTT
size: few; D: .; J: TRBJ1-1; V: TRBV28; CDR3: CASSLYGTLAFF; DNA: TGTGCCAGCAGTTTATACGGGACCTTAGCTTTCTTT
size: .; D: TRBD2; J: TRBJ2-3; V: TRBV28; CDR3: CASSLAQGGSTDTQYF; DNA: TGTGCCAGCAGTTTGGCGCAGGGAGGGTCCACAGATACGCAGTATTTT